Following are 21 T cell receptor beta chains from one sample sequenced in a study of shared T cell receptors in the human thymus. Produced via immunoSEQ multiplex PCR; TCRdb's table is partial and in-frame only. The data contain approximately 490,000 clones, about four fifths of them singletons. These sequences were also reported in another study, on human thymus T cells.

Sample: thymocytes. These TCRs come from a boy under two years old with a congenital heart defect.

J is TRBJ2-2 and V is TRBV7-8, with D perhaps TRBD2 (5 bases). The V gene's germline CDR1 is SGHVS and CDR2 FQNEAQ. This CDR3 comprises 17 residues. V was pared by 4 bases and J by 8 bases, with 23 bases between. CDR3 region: CASSSYLDGPGEGELFF. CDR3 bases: TGTGCCAGCAGCTCCTACCTGGACGGACCCGGGGAAGGGGAGCTGTTTTTT.

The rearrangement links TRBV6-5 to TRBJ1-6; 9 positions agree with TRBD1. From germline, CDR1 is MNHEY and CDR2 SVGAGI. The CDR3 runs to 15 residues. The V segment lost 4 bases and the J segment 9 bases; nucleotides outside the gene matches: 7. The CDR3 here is CASSLWDRVISPLHF. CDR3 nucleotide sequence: TGTGCCAGCAGTTTGTGGGACAGGGTTATTTCACCCCTCCACTTT.

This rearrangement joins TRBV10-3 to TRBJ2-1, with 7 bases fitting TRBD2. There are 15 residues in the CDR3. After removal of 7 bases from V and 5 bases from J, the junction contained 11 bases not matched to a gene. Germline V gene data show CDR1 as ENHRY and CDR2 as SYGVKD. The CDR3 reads CAITATSQGDNEQFF. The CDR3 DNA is TGTGCCATCACCGCGACTAGCCAGGGTGACAATGAGCAGTTCTTC.

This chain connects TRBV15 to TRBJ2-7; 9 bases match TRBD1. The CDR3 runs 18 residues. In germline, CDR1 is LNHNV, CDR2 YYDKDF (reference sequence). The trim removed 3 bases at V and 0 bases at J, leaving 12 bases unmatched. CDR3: CATSSGPGQGNPSYEQYF. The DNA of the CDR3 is TGTGCCACCAGCAGCGGCCCGGGACAGGGAAACCCCTCCTACGAGCAGTACTTC.

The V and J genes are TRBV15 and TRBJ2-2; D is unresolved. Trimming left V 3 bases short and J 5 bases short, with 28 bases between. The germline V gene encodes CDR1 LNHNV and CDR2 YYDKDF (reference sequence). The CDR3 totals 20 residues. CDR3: CATSRRPPWSFPTRTGELFF. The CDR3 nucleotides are TGTGCCACCAGCAGGAGACCACCCTGGAGTTTCCCAACCCGAACCGGGGAGCTGTTTTTT.

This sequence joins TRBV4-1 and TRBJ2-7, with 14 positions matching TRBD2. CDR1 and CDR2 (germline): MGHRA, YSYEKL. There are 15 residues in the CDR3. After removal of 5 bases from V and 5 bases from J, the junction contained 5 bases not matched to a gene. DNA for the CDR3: TGCGCCAGCAGCGACGGGACTAGCGGGAGCCACGAGCAGTACTTC. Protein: CASSDGTSGSHEQYF.

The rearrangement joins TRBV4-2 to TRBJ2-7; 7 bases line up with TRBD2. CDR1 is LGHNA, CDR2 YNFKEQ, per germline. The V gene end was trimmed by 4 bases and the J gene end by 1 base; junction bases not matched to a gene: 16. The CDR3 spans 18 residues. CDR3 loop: CASSPKGSSREVSYEQYF. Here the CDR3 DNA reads TGTGCCAGCAGCCCTAAAGGTTCCTCCCGGGAGGTGTCCTACGAGCAGTACTTC.

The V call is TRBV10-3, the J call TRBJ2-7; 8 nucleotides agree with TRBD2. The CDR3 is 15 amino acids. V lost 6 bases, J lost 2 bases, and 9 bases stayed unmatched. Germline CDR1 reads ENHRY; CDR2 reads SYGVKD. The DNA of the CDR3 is TGTGCCATCAGCACGACTAGCGCCCACCCCTACGAGCAGTACTTC. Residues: CAISTTSAHPYEQYF.

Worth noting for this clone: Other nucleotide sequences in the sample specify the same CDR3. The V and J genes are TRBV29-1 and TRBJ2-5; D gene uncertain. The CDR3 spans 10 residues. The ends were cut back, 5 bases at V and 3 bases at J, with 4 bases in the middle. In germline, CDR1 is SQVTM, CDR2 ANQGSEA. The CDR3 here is CSVYKETQYF. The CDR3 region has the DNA TGCAGCGTTTATAAAGAGACCCAGTACTTC.

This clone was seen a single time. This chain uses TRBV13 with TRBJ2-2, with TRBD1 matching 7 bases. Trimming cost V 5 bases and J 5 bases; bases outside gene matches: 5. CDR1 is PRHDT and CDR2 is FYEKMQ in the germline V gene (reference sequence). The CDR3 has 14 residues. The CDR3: CASSTDRRTGELFF. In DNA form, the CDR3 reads TGTGCCAGCAGCACGGACAGGAGGACCGGGGAGCTGTTTTTT.

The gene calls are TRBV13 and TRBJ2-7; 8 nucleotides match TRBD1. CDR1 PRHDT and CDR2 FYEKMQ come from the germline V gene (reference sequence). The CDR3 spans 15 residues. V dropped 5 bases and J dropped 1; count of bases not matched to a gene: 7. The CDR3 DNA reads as TGTGCCAGCAGCCCCGGGACAGGCGGTTCCTACGAGCAGTACTTC. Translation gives CASSPGTGGSYEQYF.

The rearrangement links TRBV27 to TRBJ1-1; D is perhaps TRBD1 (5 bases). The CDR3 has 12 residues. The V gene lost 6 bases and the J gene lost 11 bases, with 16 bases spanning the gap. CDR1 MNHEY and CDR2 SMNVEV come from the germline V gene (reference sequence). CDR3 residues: CASSPLTGSAFF. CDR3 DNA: TGTGCCAGCAGCCCCCTAACAGGATCTGCTTTCTTT.

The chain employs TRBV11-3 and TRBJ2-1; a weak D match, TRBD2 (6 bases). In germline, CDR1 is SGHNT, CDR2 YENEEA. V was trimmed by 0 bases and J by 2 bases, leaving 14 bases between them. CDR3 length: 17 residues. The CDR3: CASSLDLPGGTYNEQFF. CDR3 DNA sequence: TGTGCCAGCAGCTTAGATCTCCCCGGGGGTACCTACAATGAGCAGTTCTTC. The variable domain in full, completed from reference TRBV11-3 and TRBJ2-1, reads EAGVVQSPRYKIIEKKQPVAFWCNPISGHNTLYWYLQNLGQGPELLIRYENEEAVDDSQLPKDRFSAERLKGVDSTLKIQPAELGDSAVYLCASSLDLPGGTYNEQFFGPGTRLTVL.

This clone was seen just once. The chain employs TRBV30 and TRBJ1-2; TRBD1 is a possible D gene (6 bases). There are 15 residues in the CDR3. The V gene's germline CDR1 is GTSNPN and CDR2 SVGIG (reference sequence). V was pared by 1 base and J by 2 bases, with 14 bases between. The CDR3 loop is CAWSARLGQNYGYTF. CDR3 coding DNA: TGTGCCTGGAGTGCACGACTCGGACAGAACTATGGCTACACCTTC.

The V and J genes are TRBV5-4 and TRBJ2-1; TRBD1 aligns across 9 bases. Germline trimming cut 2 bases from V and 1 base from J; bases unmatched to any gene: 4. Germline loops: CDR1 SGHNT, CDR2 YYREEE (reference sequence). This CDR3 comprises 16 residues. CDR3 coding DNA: TGTGCCAGCAGCTTACGCGGGACAGGGTCCTACAATGAGCAGTTCTTC. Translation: CASSLRGTGSYNEQFF.

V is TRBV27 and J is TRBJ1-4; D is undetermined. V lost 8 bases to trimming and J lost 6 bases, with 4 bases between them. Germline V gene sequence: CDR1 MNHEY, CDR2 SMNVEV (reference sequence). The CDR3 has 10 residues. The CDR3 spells CASGDEKLFF. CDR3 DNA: TGTGCCAGCGGAGATGAAAAACTGTTTTTT.

DNA of the CDR3: TGTGCCAGCAGCTTAGATCGCAAGACAGGTCCGGCGACCCAGTACTTC. Protein product: CASSLDRKTGPATQYF. The V call is TRBV7-8, the J call TRBJ2-5; possibly TRBD1 for D (6 bases). V dropped 1 base and J dropped 7 bases, with 19 bases sitting between them. CDR1 SGHVS and CDR2 FQNEAQ come from the germline V gene. CDR3 length: 16 residues.

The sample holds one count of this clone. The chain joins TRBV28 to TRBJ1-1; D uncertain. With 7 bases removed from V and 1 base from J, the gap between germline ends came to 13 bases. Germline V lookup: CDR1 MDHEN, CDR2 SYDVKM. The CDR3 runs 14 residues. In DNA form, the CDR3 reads TGTGCCAGCACGGGGAGAAGATGGAACACTGAAGCTTTCTTT. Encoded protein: CASTGRRWNTEAFF.

The CDR3 sequence is CAWSAASRDSETYEQYF. The DNA for the CDR3 is TGTGCCTGGAGTGCCGCCTCCCGGGACAGTGAGACCTACGAGCAGTACTTC. The genes are TRBV30 and TRBJ2-7, with 7 nucleotides matching TRBD1. Trimming at V came to 1 base and at J to 2 bases, leaving 14 bases not matched to a gene. The CDR3 length is 17 residues. Germline CDR1 GTSNPN, CDR2 SVGIG (reference sequence).

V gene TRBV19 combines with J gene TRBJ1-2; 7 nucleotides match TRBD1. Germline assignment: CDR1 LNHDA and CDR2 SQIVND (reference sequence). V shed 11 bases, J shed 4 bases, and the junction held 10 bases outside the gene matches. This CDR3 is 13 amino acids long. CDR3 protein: CASQGGSAYGYTF. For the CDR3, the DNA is TGTGCCTCCCAGGGGGGATCGGCCTATGGCTACACCTTC.

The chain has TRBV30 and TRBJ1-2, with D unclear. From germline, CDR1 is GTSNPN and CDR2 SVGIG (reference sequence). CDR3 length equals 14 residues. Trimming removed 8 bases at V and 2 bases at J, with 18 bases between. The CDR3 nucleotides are TGTGCCGGCCGCCCCGAGACGGGGAACTATGGCTACACCTTC. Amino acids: CAGRPETGNYGYTF.